The clone carrying this TCR beta chain has only one observation. The antigen is undetermined. With 60 Vbeta and 13 Jbeta primers, the PCR was carried out. Using immunoSEQ multiplex PCR, the repertoire was profiled, and TCRdb retains in-frame clones only, with some absent. Seen here are about 160,000 clones, roughly 81% observed once, and the top ten hold about 2%. The sample is drawn from a study of cytomegalovirus exposure and HLA in healthy donors. Study summary: For the roughly 370 genotyped donors, about 79% fell within the Caucasian-associated ancestry cluster. Study findings and constraints: The classifier reportedly diagnosed cytomegalovirus status with high sensitivity and specificity.

The origin of this receptor is a young man in good health and CMV-seropositive. Sequencing was carried out using PBMCs.

CDR3 in DNA: TGTGCCAGCAGTGAGATCGACAGGGACGCTTTCTTT. Its protein product is CASSEIDRDAFF. The genes are TRBV2 and TRBJ1-1; 7 nucleotides agree with TRBD1. Unmatched junction bases numbered 6, after V lost 3 bases and J lost 11 bases. Germline loops: CDR1 SNHLY, CDR2 FYNNEI. The CDR3 spans 12 residues.